This T cell receptor beta chain was identified during a study of T-cell reconstitution after alpha-beta-depleted transplantation in children. Study-wide findings and caveats: From newly produced T cells came most of the T-cell counts and diversity one year after transplant. Alpha-beta T cells about two months after transplant reportedly derived from several hundred expanded graft clones. The high TCRbeta diversity at day 60 in some patients came from surviving recipient T cells and thymic progenitors.

Unique molecular identifiers were used in preparing the TCRbeta library. TCRdb ran MiXCR on the PCR reads and lists one entry per CDR3 protein. Among 250,000 to 400,000 distinct CDR3 sequences, around 20% were seen once, and the ten largest hold approximately 11%. For this clonotype: The antigen is not known.

The TCR was taken from a male patient between 5 and 17 years old who had a stem cell transplant for acute lymphoblastic leukemia, so the T cells may come from the graft donor. The specimen was PBMCs, mostly from graft donor cells, collected 180 days after TCRalphabeta/CD19-depleted stem cell transplant.

CDR3: CSVGLRPSSYNEQFF. Written as DNA, the CDR3 is TGCAGCGTTGGTCTGAGGCCGAGCTCCTACAATGAGCAGTTCTTC. The chain combines TRBV29-1 with TRBJ2-1; D not certain. Germline values: CDR1 SQVTM, CDR2 ANQGSEA. V was cut by 4 bases and J by 0 bases, with 13 bases left in between. The CDR3 extends over 15 amino acids.